This note documents a single TCR beta chain sequence. Its antigen remains unknown. CDR3 length: 16 amino acids. Germline-derived CDR1 and CDR2 are GTSNPN and SVGIG (reference sequence). The selected patients with pancreatic ductal adenocarcinoma had surgery but no neoadjuvant therapy. This entry is derived from a study of T cells in pancreatic ductal adenocarcinoma. Study-wide points: Blood clonality (roughly 0.073) did not differ significantly from tumor (about 0.12). This surgical cohort overrepresents the minority presenting with early-stage disease.

Some clones are missing from TCRdb's copy, which holds only in-frame ones; the method was immunoSEQ multiplex PCR. The sample shows over 85,000 clones, roughly 96% of them seen only once. The sequenced sample consisted of PBMCs. This rearrangement joins TRBV30 to TRBJ2-1, with 7 bases fitting TRBD2. The TCR originated in a human donor with pancreatic ductal adenocarcinoma. The CDR3 DNA reads TGTGCTAAGGCGGCAGGGAGGGTTGGTTCAAACAATGAGCAGTTCTTC. Amino acids: CAKAAGRVGSNNEQFF.